The 2 T cell receptor beta chains presented below share a single source sample, sequenced in a study of CD8+ T cells in alopecia areata. In each case, RNA was isolated and then reverse transcribed into cDNA as the sequencing template. Produced via immunoSEQ multiplex PCR; TCRdb's table is partial and in-frame only. This repertoire shows some 110,000 clones, under 40% found once; its top ten account for approximately 2.8%. The sequenced sample was CD4+ T cells sorted from blood. The receptors were gathered from a human donor with alopecia areata.

The chain joins TRBV28 to TRBJ1-1; D gene ambiguous. Germline CDR1 MDHEN, CDR2 SYDVKM. Between the trimmed V and J ends, which lost 7 bases and 1 base, there was a span of 13 bases. The CDR3 loop spans 14 amino acids. CDR3 sequence: CASTRGGPNTEAFF. In DNA form, the CDR3 reads TGTGCCAGCACACGCGGCGGGCCGAACACTGAAGCTTTCTTT.

The chain employs TRBV30 and TRBJ2-1; 7 bases line up with TRBD2. CDR3 length: 15 residues. Germline V gene sequence: CDR1 GTSNPN, CDR2 SVGIG (reference sequence). The J segment lost 8 bases and the V segment lost 6 bases, leaving 16 bases of the junction unmatched. The CDR3 is CACLMRTSPRDEQFF. The CDR3 region has the DNA TGTGCCTGTTTAATGAGGACTAGTCCTAGGGATGAGCAGTTCTTC.